These 26 T cell receptor beta chains share one sample of origin, sequenced in a study of T cell clones after liver transplantation. Assay used: immunoSEQ multiplex PCR; TCRdb lists only in-frame clones, some missing. The data show 8,000 to 10,000 clones, 72% seen once. This sample comprised CD8+ T cells from blood, obtained at the approximately 16-month timepoint. These receptors came from a human patient who received a liver transplant. Some T cells may trace back to the graft donor.

This clone was seen just once. The chain combines TRBV9 with TRBJ2-1; a possible D gene is TRBD2 (5 bases). V was trimmed by 4 bases and J by 2 bases, leaving 16 bases between them. The CDR3 has 16 residues. Germline V gene sequence: CDR1 SGDLS, CDR2 YYNGEE. The chain's CDR3 is CASSPIHGKAYNEQFF. CDR3 DNA sequence: TGTGCCAGCAGCCCTATACACGGGAAAGCCTACAATGAGCAGTTCTTC.

The rearrangement links TRBV7-9 to TRBJ1-1; D is unclear. This CDR3 comprises 13 residues. In germline, CDR1 is SEHNR, CDR2 FQNEAQ (reference sequence). V gave up 8 bases and J gave up 1 base, with 11 bases separating them. The CDR3 bases are TGTGCCAGCCTACTCGGCGGGAACACTGAAGCTTTCTTT. It encodes CASLLGGNTEAFF.

This clone was seen more than once but under ten times. This chain uses TRBV4-1 with TRBJ2-4; 8 positions agree with TRBD1. CDR1 is MGHRA and CDR2 is YSYEKL in the germline V gene. The V gene end was trimmed by 0 bases and the J gene end by 7 bases; junction bases not matched to a gene: 5. The length of the CDR3 is 15 residues. The CDR3 DNA reads TGCGCCAGCAGCCAAGACCCGGACAGGGCGAACATTCAGTACTTC. Translated, it gives CASSQDPDRANIQYF.

CDR3 bases: TGCGCCAGCAGCCTGGGACGGCTGAACACCGGGGAGCTGTTTTTT. This gives the protein CASSLGRLNTGELFF. The rearrangement links TRBV5-1 to TRBJ2-2; D assignment may be TRBD1 or TRBD2 (5 bases each). With 4 bases removed from V and 1 base from J, the gap between germline ends came to 11 bases. The germline gives CDR1 SGHRS, CDR2 YFSETQ. This CDR3 is 15 amino acids long. The full variable domain, with the rest looked up from reference TRBV5-1 and TRBJ2-2, is KAGVTQTPRYLIKTRGQQVTLSCSPISGHRSVSWYQQTPGQGLQFLFEYFSETQRNKGNFPGRFSGRQFSNSRSEMNVSTLELGDSALYLCASSLGRLNTGELFFGEGSRLTVL.

The DNA of the CDR3 is TGTGCCAGCAGTGGTCCCTCATTGATAGGCGTTAACACAGATACGCAGTATTTT. This gives the protein CASSGPSLIGVNTDTQYF. The rearrangement links TRBV2 to TRBJ2-3; D gene ambiguous. The CDR3 runs 18 residues. Trimming took off 4 bases at V and 2 bases at J, with 22 bases between the two ends. CDR1 is SNHLY, CDR2 FYNNEI, per germline. Drawing the rest from reference TRBV2 and TRBJ2-3, the complete variable domain is EPEVTQTPSHQVTQMGQEVILRCVPISNHLYFYWYRQILGQKVEFLVSFYNNEISEKSEIFDDQFSVERPDGSNFTLKIRSTKLEDSAMYFCASSGPSLIGVNTDTQYFGPGTRLTVL.

This sequence joins TRBV11-3 and TRBJ2-7; the match to TRBD1 covers 9 bases. The CDR3 has 14 amino acids. Germline V gene data show CDR1 as SGHNT and CDR2 as YENEEA. Unmatched junction bases numbered 4, after V lost 5 bases and J lost 2 bases. CDR3 nucleotide sequence: TGTGCCAGCAGCCCGGGACAGGGCCCCTACGAGCAGTACTTC. Its translation: CASSPGQGPYEQYF.

Only a few counts were recorded for this clone. This sequence joins TRBV6-5 and TRBJ2-3; no firm D call. The CDR3 is made up of 13 amino acids. With 6 bases removed from V and 2 bases from J, the gap between germline ends came to 9 bases. Germline V gene sequence: CDR1 MNHEY, CDR2 SVGAGI. DNA of the CDR3: TGTGCCAGCAGCCGAACCACCACAGATACGCAGTATTTT. This encodes CASSRTTTDTQYF.

In this sample, this clone turned up once. This chain joins TRBV5-1 and TRBJ1-1, with D unclear. There are 14 residues in the CDR3. From germline, CDR1 is SGHRS and CDR2 YFSETQ. V was pared by 4 bases and J by 6 bases, with 16 bases between. The CDR3: CASSTDPLLPEAFF. The CDR3 coding sequence is TGCGCCAGCAGCACAGACCCCCTCCTTCCTGAAGCTTTCTTT.

The V call is TRBV19, the J call TRBJ2-6; D is possibly TRBD1 (5 bases). This CDR3 is built from 19 residues. Germline V gives CDR1 LNHDA, CDR2 SQIVND (reference sequence). V lost 3 bases, J lost 0 bases, and 18 bases lay in between. CDR3: CASSIVDSLTSSGANVLTF. CDR3 nucleotide sequence: TGTGCCAGTAGTATCGTTGACAGCCTTACCTCCTCTGGGGCCAACGTCCTGACTTTC.

This clone turned up a few times. The CDR3 loop reads CASSYSGGSALHF. The CDR3 DNA reads as TGTGCCAGCAGTTACTCTGGGGGGTCGGCCCTCCACTTT. This chain joins TRBV6-5 and TRBJ1-6; weak D call: TRBD1 (5 bases). This CDR3 comprises 13 residues. CDR1 and CDR2 from the germline V gene are MNHEY and SVGAGI. The V gene lost 0 bases and the J gene lost 14 bases, with 11 bases spanning the gap.

The chain couples TRBV5-4 to TRBJ2-3; D remains ambiguous. V dropped 0 bases and J dropped 3 bases, with 2 bases sitting between them. The CDR3 spans 12 residues. Germline loops: CDR1 SGHNT, CDR2 YYREEE (reference sequence). The CDR3 nucleotides read TGTGCCAGCAGCTTGGCAACAGATACGCAGTATTTT. This gives the protein CASSLATDTQYF. The full variable domain, completed using reference TRBV5-4 and TRBJ2-3, is ETGVTQSPTHLIKTRGQQVTLRCSSQSGHNTVSWYQQALGQGPQFIFQYYREEENGRGNFPPRFSGLQFPNYSSELNVNALELDDSALYLCASSLATDTQYFGPGTRLTVL.

The gene calls are TRBV29-1 and TRBJ2-5, with D possibly being TRBD2 (5 bases). Judging by the DNA end, TRBJ2-7 fits better; the J call may be wrong. The CDR3 covers 14 residues. CDR1 is SQVTM, CDR2 ANQGSEA, per germline. The CDR3 loop is CSVEDREGPYEQYF. The CDR3 nucleotides read TGCAGCGTTGAAGACCGGGAAGGTCCCTACGAGCAGTACTTC.

The genes are TRBV4-1 and TRBJ2-1; TRBD2 agrees at 9 bases. CDR3 length: 14 residues. With 0 bases clipped from V and 6 bases from J, the junction kept 0 bases outside the gene matches. Germline values: CDR1 MGHRA, CDR2 YSYEKL. The CDR3 coding sequence is TGCGCCAGCAGCCAAGAGCGGGAGGGCAATGAGCAGTTCTTC. Translating gives CASSQEREGNEQFF.

This clone was seen only once. The chain has TRBV27 and TRBJ2-1; D perhaps matches TRBD2 (6 bases). This CDR3 is 15 amino acids long. Looked up from germline, CDR1 is MNHEY and CDR2 is SMNVEV (reference sequence). Trimming shortened V by 3 bases and J by 5 bases, and 14 bases separated the two germline ends. The CDR3 sequence: CASSFGSGENNEQFF. CDR3 in DNA: TGTGCCAGCAGTTTCGGTAGCGGAGAAAACAATGAGCAGTTCTTC.

The J gene is TRBJ1-1, the V gene TRBV7-2; D remains unclear. In germline, CDR1 is SGHTA, CDR2 FQGNSA. The CDR3 totals 14 residues. Trimming pared 5 bases from V and 0 bases from J, leaving 10 bases between. CDR3 protein: CASSPRRVNTEAFF. CDR3 DNA: TGTGCCAGCAGCCCCCGTAGAGTGAACACTGAAGCTTTCTTT.

This clone was detected only once. V usage is TRBV12-5 and J usage is TRBJ2-2, with TRBD2 matching over 11 bases. Per germline, CDR1 LGHNT and CDR2 FRNRAP. This CDR3 spans 19 amino acids. V lost 0 bases to trimming and J lost 1 base; unmatched junction nucleotides: 7. This chain's CDR3 is CASGLVLRLAGRNTGELFF. The DNA for the CDR3 is TGTGCTAGTGGTTTGGTACTCCGACTAGCGGGGAGGAACACCGGGGAGCTGTTTTTT.

This rearrangement joins TRBV29-1 to TRBJ2-1, with 7 nucleotides matching TRBD1. V was clipped by 7 bases and J by 9 bases; unmatched bases: 3. The V gene's germline CDR1 is SQVTM and CDR2 ANQGSEA. CDR3 length: 10 amino acids. DNA for the CDR3: TGCAGCGCAGGGGACAGTGAGCAGTTCTTC. Its protein product is CSAGDSEQFF.

The chain combines TRBV5-5 with TRBJ1-1; 8 bases match TRBD1. The CDR3 contains 13 residues. Germline V gene sequence: CDR1 SGHKS, CDR2 YYEKEE (reference sequence). V lost 7 bases, J lost 6 bases, and 8 bases stayed unmatched. CDR3 sequence reads: CASVTGDYSEAFF. The DNA for the CDR3 is TGTGCCAGCGTGACAGGGGATTACTCTGAAGCTTTCTTT. The full variable domain, completed using reference TRBV5-5 and TRBJ1-1, is DAGVTQSPTHLIKTRGQQVTLRCSPISGHKSVSWYQQVLGQGPQFIFQYYEKEERGRGNFPDRFSARQFPNYSSELNVNALLLGDSALYLCASVTGDYSEAFFGQGTRLTVV.

This rearrangement joins TRBV19 to TRBJ1-3; 8 nucleotides match TRBD1. V shed 8 bases, J shed 0 bases, and the junction held 3 bases outside the gene matches. This CDR3 is built from 14 residues. Germline V gives CDR1 LNHDA, CDR2 SQIVND (reference sequence). Here the CDR3 DNA reads TGTGCCAGTGACGGGACAGGCTCTGGAAACACCATATATTTT. This gives the protein CASDGTGSGNTIYF.

This chain links TRBV5-1 with TRBJ2-1; 8 positions agree with TRBD2. Germline V gene sequence: CDR1 SGHRS, CDR2 YFSETQ. J was trimmed by 8 bases and V by 4 bases; bases with no gene match: 14. The CDR3 consists of 16 residues. CDR3 loop: CASSPAGGGPWDEQFF. The CDR3 DNA sequence: TGCGCCAGCAGCCCGGCGGGGGGCGGCCCCTGGGATGAGCAGTTCTTC.

The chain carries TRBV13 and TRBJ2-7, with a tentative D call TRBD1 (6 bases). The CDR3 is 14 amino acids. The V gene's germline CDR1 is PRHDT and CDR2 FYEKMQ (reference sequence). The V and J ends lost 5 bases and 2 bases respectively, with 13 bases between them. This CDR3 reads CASSSRDTAYEQYF. In DNA, the CDR3 is TGTGCCAGCAGCAGCCGGGACACCGCCTACGAGCAGTACTTC.

V gene TRBV6-5 combines with J gene TRBJ1-1; D gene ambiguous. The CDR3 length is 14 residues. From germline, CDR1 is MNHEY and CDR2 SVGAGI. Trimming shortened V by 6 bases and J by 0 bases, and 11 bases separated the two germline ends. The CDR3: CASRPGFMNTEAFF. The CDR3 DNA follows: TGTGCCAGCAGGCCGGGATTCATGAACACTGAAGCTTTCTTT.

V gene TRBV10-1 combines with J gene TRBJ1-5; D is undetermined. V lost 6 bases and J lost 2, with 11 bases in between. This CDR3 is built from 14 residues. CDR1 is WNHNN, CDR2 SYGVQD, per germline (reference sequence). CDR3: CASSEGTGNQPQHF. CDR3 coding DNA: TGCGCCAGCAGCGAGGGAACGGGCAATCAGCCCCAGCATTTT.

Notes on this clone: At one end, the junction sequence differs from germline, possibly due to a read error. The chain links TRBV6-1 to TRBJ1-2; D is unclear. Germline CDR1 reads MNHNS; CDR2 reads SASEGT. This CDR3 has 10 residues. The DNA for the CDR3 is TGTGCCAGTAGTGATAATGGCTACACCTTC. As protein: CASSDNGYTF.

V gene TRBV25-1 combines with J gene TRBJ1-1; D gene unclear. The CDR3 covers 15 residues. Deletions cut 1 base from V and 0 bases from J, with 9 bases between. Germline V CDR1 and CDR2: MGHDK, SYGVNS. CDR3 bases: TGTGCCAGCAGTGAATGGGCCACCATGAACACTGAAGCTTTCTTT. This encodes CASSEWATMNTEAFF.

A few counts support this clone. V is TRBV7-9 and J is TRBJ1-1; no clear D. CDR1 is SEHNR, CDR2 FQNEAQ, per germline (reference sequence). The V end was cut by 2 bases, the J end by 11 bases, with 18 bases between. The CDR3 spans 14 residues. The CDR3 DNA sequence: TGTGCCAGCAGCTTACTCGCCGTGAGAGGAGACGCTTTCTTT. Its translation is CASSLLAVRGDAFF.